A selection of T cell receptor beta chains follows, all from one sample in a study of blood T cell repertoires in COVID-19. Measured with immunoSEQ multiplex PCR; TCRdb has only the in-frame clones, and not every one. The table includes roughly 140,000 clones, about 76% detected once. Sample: peripheral blood. Receptor source: a human donor in a cohort sampled during active COVID-19. CDR3s include the opening cysteine and the closing phenylalanine or tryptophan. Fields, in order: clone size, J gene, D gene, V gene, CDR3 length, CDR3 DNA, CDR3 protein. D genes are given only for firm matches. Expanded clones are given a class, and other clones once, few, many or no size at all.

size: NA
J: TRBJ1-5
D: NA
V: TRBV7-3
length: 16
DNA: TGTGCCAGCAGCTTATGGACAGAGGCTAGCAATCAGCCCCAGCATTTT
CDR3: CASSLWTEASNQPQHF

size: NA
J: TRBJ2-7
D: TRBD2
V: TRBV11-2
length: 16
DNA: TGTGCCAGCAGCCAGCAGATAGGACTAGCGGGCTCCGAGCAGTACTTC
CDR3: CASSQQIGLAGSEQYF

size: NA
J: TRBJ2-7
D: NA
V: TRBV5-4
length: 14
DNA: TGTGCCAGCAGCTTGGGTGCGGATCTCTACGAGCAGTACTTC
CDR3: CASSLGADLYEQYF

size: NA
J: TRBJ2-5
D: TRBD2
V: TRBV20-1
length: 11
DNA: TGCAGTGCCCCCCGTCGGGAGGTCCAGTACTTC
CDR3: CSAPRREVQYF

size: NA
J: TRBJ1-1
D: NA
V: TRBV7-9
length: 14
DNA: TGTGCCAGCAGCGGCAGGGTTATGAACACTGAAGCTTTCTTT
CDR3: CASSGRVMNTEAFF

size: few
J: TRBJ2-5
D: TRBD2
V: TRBV7-3
length: 14
DNA: TGTGCCAGCAGCTTAGCGGGCGGGGGGAAGACCCAGTACTTC
CDR3: CASSLAGGGKTQYF

size: NA
J: TRBJ2-3
D: NA
V: TRBV6-1
length: 17
DNA: TGTGCCAGCAGTGAGGTGGGGGCAGGGGAGAGCACAGATACGCAGTATTTT
CDR3: CASSEVGAGESTDTQYF

size: NA
J: TRBJ1-1
D: NA
V: TRBV19
length: 17
DNA: TGTGCCAGTAGTATGGTTCTTTCGCCAGGCCGGAACACTGAAGCTTTCTTT
CDR3: CASSMVLSPGRNTEAFF

size: NA
J: TRBJ1-1
D: NA
V: TRBV5-1
length: 13
DNA: TGCGCCAGCAGCTTGGCCGCTCAGTCAGAAGCTTTCTTT
CDR3: CASSLAAQSEAFF

size: NA
J: TRBJ1-2
D: TRBD1
V: TRBV5-4
length: 15
DNA: TGTGCCAGCAGGACCGCCCAGGGGGTACTCTATGGCTACACCTTC
CDR3: CASRTAQGVLYGYTF

size: many
J: TRBJ2-7
D: NA
V: TRBV4-1
length: 15
DNA: TGCGCCAGCAGCCAAGCTTACATCCCCGTTTACGAGCAGTACTTC
CDR3: CASSQAYIPVYEQYF

size: NA
J: TRBJ2-1
D: TRBD2
V: TRBV27
length: 15
DNA: TGTGCCAGCAAAGGTGCGGGACTACACGGCAATGAGCAGTTCTTC
CDR3: CASKGAGLHGNEQFF